A selection of T cell receptor beta chains follows, all from one sample in a study of shared clonotypes between healthy human individuals. TCRdb's table, derived via immunoSEQ multiplex PCR, lists solely in-frame clones and lacks some. The sample records over 750,000 clones, around 96% being singletons. Sequencing used naive CD8+ T cells sorted from blood. Receptors were obtained from a man between 25 and 39 years old in good health. Both conserved end residues are part of each CDR3. The D gene is left open where the match is weak. Size is omitted from some rows. Given values are once, few, many or a class for expanded clones.

D: TRBD1
V: TRBV29-1
J: TRBJ2-1
size: NA
CDR3: CSVEMALFGTAYNEQFF
DNA: TGCAGCGTTGAAATGGCCCTTTTCGGGACAGCGTACAATGAGCAGTTCTTC

D: TRBD2
V: TRBV7-9
J: TRBJ2-5
size: NA
CDR3: CASRKEGGSQETQYF
DNA: TGTGCCAGCAGAAAAGAGGGCGGGAGCCAAGAGACCCAGTACTTC

D: NA
V: TRBV4-1
J: TRBJ2-7
size: NA
CDR3: CASSQDTGPFQYF
DNA: TGCGCCAGCAGCCAAGATACAGGACCGTTTCAGTACTTC

D: TRBD2
V: TRBV6-6
J: TRBJ2-1
size: once
CDR3: CASSYSGSGGHEQFF
DNA: TGTGCCAGCAGTTACTCGGGTAGCGGGGGCCATGAGCAGTTCTTC

D: TRBD1
V: TRBV25-1
J: TRBJ2-1
size: NA
CDR3: CASSDLPQQGALDNEQFF
DNA: TGTGCCAGCAGTGACTTACCCCAACAGGGGGCATTAGACAATGAGCAGTTCTTC

D: NA
V: TRBV11-2
J: TRBJ2-5
size: NA
CDR3: CASSLSARLSQETQYF
DNA: TGTGCCAGCAGCTTAAGTGCAAGGCTCAGCCAAGAGACCCAGTACTTC

D: NA
V: TRBV27
J: TRBJ2-5
size: NA
CDR3: CASSRGIIETQYF
DNA: TGTGCCAGCAGCCGGGGGATAATCGAGACCCAGTACTTC

D: NA
V: TRBV29-1
J: TRBJ2-5
size: NA
CDR3: CSVEDRAGMNF
DNA: TGCAGCGTTGAAGATCGAGCAGGGATGAACTTC

D: TRBD1
V: TRBV5-4
J: TRBJ1-2
size: NA
CDR3: CASSYRDSLIWSTF
DNA: TGTGCCAGCAGCTACCGGGACAGCCTTATTTGGTCCACCTTC

D: NA
V: TRBV15
J: TRBJ2-3
size: NA
CDR3: CATRRDSTYTDTQYF
DNA: TGTGCCACCAGACGGGACTCAACCTACACAGATACGCAGTATTTT

D: NA
V: TRBV7-6
J: TRBJ2-7
size: NA
CDR3: CASSPWDSPYEQYF
DNA: TGTGCCAGCAGCCCTTGGGACTCACCCTACGAGCAGTACTTC

D: TRBD2
V: TRBV4-1
J: TRBJ2-7
size: NA
CDR3: CASSGSGTSGRITSYEQYF
DNA: TGCGCCAGCAGCGGCTCCGGGACTAGCGGGAGAATAACTTCCTACGAGCAGTACTTC

D: TRBD1
V: TRBV7-2
J: TRBJ1-1
size: NA
CDR3: CASSLNTGQGKVAEAFF
DNA: TGTGCCAGCAGCTTAAATACCGGACAGGGGAAGGTCGCTGAAGCTTTCTTT

D: NA
V: TRBV11-2
J: TRBJ1-3
size: NA
CDR3: CASSSRTENIRNTIYF
DNA: TGTGCCAGCAGCTCCAGGACGGAAAACATCAGAAACACCATATATTTT

D: TRBD1
V: TRBV29-1
J: TRBJ2-7
size: once
CDR3: CSVEGDRTYEQYF
DNA: TGCAGCGTTGAAGGGGACAGAACATACGAGCAGTACTTC

D: TRBD2
V: TRBV18
J: TRBJ2-3
size: NA
CDR3: CASSPTEAGGPLDTQYF
DNA: TGTGCCAGCTCACCAACAGAAGCGGGAGGGCCGCTAGATACGCAGTATTTT

D: TRBD2
V: TRBV18
J: TRBJ2-1
size: once
CDR3: CASSPGGLAGGNEQFF
DNA: TGTGCCAGCTCACCAGGGGGACTAGCGGGAGGTAATGAGCAGTTCTTC

D: TRBD2
V: TRBV7-9
J: TRBJ2-3
size: NA
CDR3: CASSFGLAGDYTDTQYF
DNA: TGTGCCAGCAGCTTCGGACTAGCGGGAGATTACACAGATACGCAGTATTTT

D: NA
V: TRBV4-1
J: TRBJ2-5
size: once
CDR3: CASSQATGRGETQYF
DNA: TGCGCCAGCAGCCAAGCAACAGGCCGGGGAGAGACCCAGTACTTC

D: NA
V: TRBV7-2
J: TRBJ1-4
size: NA
CDR3: CASSSHENNEKLFF
DNA: TGTGCCAGCAGCTCACATGAGAATAATGAAAAACTGTTTTTT

D: TRBD2
V: TRBV7-9
J: TRBJ2-7
size: NA
CDR3: CASSLAGLPHYEQYF
DNA: TGTGCCAGCAGCTTAGCGGGACTACCGCACTACGAGCAGTACTTC

D: NA
V: TRBV5-1
J: TRBJ1-4
size: NA
CDR3: CASSSQGDATNEKLFF
DNA: TGCGCCAGCAGTTCCCAAGGGGACGCAACTAATGAAAAACTGTTTTTT

D: NA
V: TRBV7-2
J: TRBJ2-5
size: NA
CDR3: CASSLPSHPLTHYTETQYF
DNA: TGTGCCAGCAGCTTACCCTCCCACCCCCTCACCCACTATACGGAGACCCAGTACTTC

D: NA
V: TRBV11-2
J: TRBJ1-3
size: NA
CDR3: CAARAGGGSGNTIYF
DNA: TGTGCCGCCCGGGCAGGCGGCGGCTCTGGAAACACCATATATTTT

D: TRBD1
V: TRBV4-3
J: TRBJ1-5
size: NA
CDR3: CASSQGQPNQPQHF
DNA: TGCGCCAGCAGCCAGGGACAGCCCAATCAGCCCCAGCATTTT

D: NA
V: TRBV29-1
J: TRBJ2-1
size: NA
CDR3: CSVLGLHSPYNEQFF
DNA: TGCAGCGTTTTGGGGTTGCACTCACCCTACAATGAGCAGTTCTTC

D: NA
V: TRBV2
J: TRBJ2-7
size: NA
CDR3: CASSDPQVFSYEQYF
DNA: TGTGCCAGCAGTGATCCGCAAGTCTTCTCCTACGAGCAGTACTTC

D: NA
V: TRBV6-5
J: TRBJ1-4
size: NA
CDR3: CASSYIDGEKLFF
DNA: TGTGCCAGCAGTTACATAGATGGTGAAAAACTGTTTTTT

D: TRBD1
V: TRBV19
J: TRBJ1-5
size: once
CDR3: CASSIKRDSYQPQHF
DNA: TGTGCCAGTAGTATAAAGAGGGACAGCTATCAGCCCCAGCATTTT

D: TRBD1
V: TRBV11-2
J: TRBJ2-1
size: NA
CDR3: CASSETGEYNEQFF
DNA: TGTGCCAGCTCGGAGACAGGGGAATACAATGAGCAGTTCTTC

D: TRBD2
V: TRBV30
J: TRBJ2-3
size: NA
CDR3: CAWSSGIAGGFTSTDTQYF
DNA: TGTGCCTGGAGCTCCGGAATAGCGGGAGGGTTTACTAGCACAGATACGCAGTATTTT

D: NA
V: TRBV6-1
J: TRBJ2-7
size: once
CDR3: CASVWEVYEQYF
DNA: TGTGCCAGCGTCTGGGAGGTCTACGAGCAGTACTTC

D: NA
V: TRBV11-3
J: TRBJ2-1
size: NA
CDR3: CASSSFVGYEQFF
DNA: TGTGCCAGCAGCTCTTTCGTGGGGTATGAGCAGTTCTTC

D: NA
V: TRBV7-9
J: TRBJ2-1
size: NA
CDR3: CASRSDQGASSYNEQFF
DNA: TGTGCCAGCAGATCGGACCAGGGAGCCAGCTCCTACAATGAGCAGTTCTTC

D: TRBD1
V: TRBV5-6
J: TRBJ2-1
size: NA
CDR3: CASSSDRSRVAYHNEQFF
DNA: TGTGCCAGCAGCTCGGACAGGTCACGGGTCGCGTACCACAATGAGCAGTTCTTC

D: NA
V: TRBV18
J: TRBJ2-1
size: once
CDR3: CASSYSDEQFF
DNA: TGTGCCAGCTCATATAGCGATGAGCAGTTCTTC